Listed below are T cell receptor beta chains from one sample, sequenced in a study of blood T cell repertoires in COVID-19. Sequenced by immunoSEQ multiplex PCR; TCRdb stores in-frame clones only, minus some. Here the sample spans about 270,000 clones, roughly nine tenths being singletons. Sequencing used peripheral blood. All receptors derive from a woman aged 25 to 39 with COVID-19, enrolled during active disease. CDR3s include the opening cysteine and the closing phenylalanine or tryptophan. The D gene is left open where the match is weak. Some rows mark clone size as missing; the rest say once, few, many or name a class of expanded clone.

V gene	clone size	J gene	D gene	CDR3 protein	CDR3 DNA
TRBV5-8	.	TRBJ2-4	.	CASSNYHAVQYF	TGTGCCAGCAGTAACTACCACGCGGTTCAGTACTTC
TRBV6-1	.	TRBJ1-5	.	CASSDPPAGAQHF	TGTGCCAGCAGTGACCCTCCGGCCGGGGCCCAGCATTTT
TRBV13	.	TRBJ2-7	.	CASSAPTGYNYEQYF	TGTGCCAGCAGCGCGCCGACAGGTTATAACTACGAGCAGTACTTC
TRBV19	.	TRBJ2-3	TRBD2	CASSASGAGLAPLPQYF	TGTGCCAGTAGCGCCAGCGGGGCAGGCCTGGCCCCCCTGCCGCAGTATTTT
TRBV4-1	once	TRBJ1-3	.	CASSQGRSLASGNTIYF	TGCGCCAGCAGCCAAGGCAGGTCCCTTGCCTCTGGAAACACCATATATTTT
TRBV3-1/TRBV3-2	.	TRBJ1-4	.	CASSLQSEKLFF	TGTGCCAGCAGCCTCCAGTCCGAAAAACTGTTTTTT
TRBV27	.	TRBJ1-2	TRBD1	CASYTTGGANYGYTF	TGTGCCAGCTACACAACAGGGGGAGCTAACTATGGCTACACCTTC
TRBV4-1	.	TRBJ2-2	TRBD2	CASSQGSGGALTGELFF	TGCGCCAGCAGCCAAGGCTCCGGGGGGGCGCTTACCGGGGAGCTGTTTTTT
TRBV10-1	few	TRBJ2-7	TRBD1	CASSESTWDRHLWEQYF	TGCGCCAGCAGTGAGTCGACTTGGGACAGACACTTATGGGAGCAGTACTTC
TRBV30	.	TRBJ1-3	.	CAWSVDSGNTIYF	TGTGCCTGGAGTGTGGACAGCGGAAACACCATATATTTT
TRBV4-1	.	TRBJ1-1	TRBD1	CASRQMTGRNTEAFF	TGCGCCAGCAGACAAATGACAGGGAGGAACACTGAAGCTTTCTTT
TRBV5-4	.	TRBJ2-3	TRBD2	CASSFMWGGSTDTQYF	TGTGCCAGCAGCTTCATGTGGGGGGGTAGCACAGATACGCAGTATTTT
TRBV2	.	TRBJ1-2	TRBD1	CASTQDRAYGYTF	TGTGCCAGCACCCAGGACAGGGCGTATGGCTACACCTTC
TRBV5-4	.	TRBJ1-1	.	CASSLASGETEAFF	TGTGCCAGCAGCCTCGCCAGCGGGGAGACTGAAGCTTTCTTT
TRBV7-9	.	TRBJ2-2	.	CASSAIISAGELFF	TGTGCCAGCAGCGCAATCATTTCGGCCGGGGAGCTGTTTTTT
TRBV5-1	.	TRBJ1-1	.	CASSFPGTEAFF	TGCGCCAGCAGCTTTCCGGGAACTGAAGCTTTCTTT
TRBV28	.	TRBJ2-7	TRBD1	CASSSPGQGTYEQYF	TGTGCCAGCAGTTCTCCGGGACAGGGTACATACGAGCAGTACTTC
TRBV10-1	few	TRBJ2-5	TRBD2	CAHIAGPGGETQYF	TGCGCCCATATAGCGGGGCCGGGGGGAGAGACCCAGTACTTC
TRBV5-4	.	TRBJ2-7	TRBD2	CASSFSGGAYEQYF	TGTGCCAGCAGCTTTAGCGGGGGGGCCTACGAGCAGTACTTC
TRBV7-9	.	TRBJ2-3	.	CASSLNQGTDTQYF	TGTGCCAGCAGCTTAAACCAGGGCACAGATACGCAGTATTTT
TRBV7-9	.	TRBJ2-7	TRBD1	CASSLDRGYEQYF	TGTGCCAGCAGCTTGGACAGGGGGTACGAGCAGTACTTC
TRBV3-1/TRBV3-2	.	TRBJ1-2	.	CASSQGGNYGYTF	TGTGCCAGCAGCCAAGGAGGTAACTATGGCTACACCTTC
TRBV4-1	.	TRBJ2-7	.	CASSLQGSPYEQYF	TGCGCCAGCTCACTCCAGGGCAGTCCTTACGAGCAGTACTTC
TRBV19	.	TRBJ2-1	.	CASRIADEQFF	TGTGCCAGTAGGATAGCCGATGAGCAGTTCTTC
TRBV10-1	.	TRBJ2-2	.	CASSDASDVTGELFF	TGCGCCAGCAGTGATGCTAGCGATGTGACCGGGGAGCTGTTTTTT
TRBV14	.	TRBJ2-5	.	CASSLVQETQYF	TGTGCCAGCAGCCTCGTCCAAGAGACCCAGTACTTC
TRBV29-1	.	TRBJ1-1	.	CSAQTGPNTEAFF	TGCAGCGCCCAGACAGGCCCGAACACTGAAGCTTTCTTT
TRBV24-1	.	TRBJ2-7	.	CATSKTEGGEQYF	TGTGCCACCAGTAAAACGGAGGGCGGCGAGCAGTACTTC
TRBV29-1	.	TRBJ1-4	.	CSVGGGTNEKLFF	TGCAGCGTTGGGGGGGGAACTAATGAAAAACTGTTTTTT
TRBV21-1	.	TRBJ1-4	.	CASSKVLEVNEKLFF	TGTGCCAGCAGCAAAGTGTTGGAGGTTAATGAAAAACTGTTTTTT
TRBV3-1/TRBV3-2	.	TRBJ1-6	.	CASSQTYNSPLHF	TGTGCCAGCAGCCAAACATACAATTCACCCCTCCACTTT
TRBV4-1	.	TRBJ1-1	.	CASSQVRDIGEGAFF	TGCGCCAGCAGCCAAGTACGGGACATCGGGGAGGGAGCTTTCTTT
TRBV6-1	.	TRBJ1-2	.	CASSDTGGRYGYTF	TGTGCCAGCAGTGACACGGGGGGCCGCTATGGCTACACCTTC
TRBV11-2	.	TRBJ2-7	.	CASSSSRRRDHEQYF	TGTGCCAGCAGCTCATCTAGGCGGAGGGACCACGAGCAGTACTTC
TRBV10-2	.	TRBJ1-2	.	CASSEWEGGLYGYTF	TGCGCCAGCAGTGAGTGGGAGGGGGGCCTCTATGGCTACACCTTC
TRBV3-1/TRBV3-2	many	TRBJ1-2	.	CASSPGTTNYGYTF	TGTGCCAGCAGCCCCGGGACAACTAACTATGGCTACACCTTC
TRBV5-4	.	TRBJ1-1	.	CASSGERTEGTEAFF	TGTGCCAGCAGCGGCGAACGGACAGAGGGCACTGAAGCTTTCTTT
TRBV23-1	.	TRBJ2-2	.	CASTGGGTPNTGELFF	TGCGCCAGCACTGGGGGGGGGACACCAAACACCGGGGAGCTGTTTTTT
TRBV5-5	few	TRBJ1-5	.	CASSVSLTGSNQPQHF	TGTGCCAGCAGCGTTTCATTGACGGGGAGCAATCAGCCCCAGCATTTT
TRBV9	.	TRBJ1-3	.	CASSVGQGGGNTIYF	TGTGCCAGCAGCGTAGGGCAGGGAGGTGGAAACACCATATATTTT
TRBV24-1	.	TRBJ2-1	TRBD1	CATSDPIKDREGYNEQFF	TGTGCCACCAGTGACCCTATTAAGGACAGGGAAGGCTACAATGAGCAGTTCTTC
TRBV10-1	.	TRBJ2-5	.	CASATGIQETQYF	TGCGCCAGCGCAACGGGGATCCAAGAGACCCAGTACTTC